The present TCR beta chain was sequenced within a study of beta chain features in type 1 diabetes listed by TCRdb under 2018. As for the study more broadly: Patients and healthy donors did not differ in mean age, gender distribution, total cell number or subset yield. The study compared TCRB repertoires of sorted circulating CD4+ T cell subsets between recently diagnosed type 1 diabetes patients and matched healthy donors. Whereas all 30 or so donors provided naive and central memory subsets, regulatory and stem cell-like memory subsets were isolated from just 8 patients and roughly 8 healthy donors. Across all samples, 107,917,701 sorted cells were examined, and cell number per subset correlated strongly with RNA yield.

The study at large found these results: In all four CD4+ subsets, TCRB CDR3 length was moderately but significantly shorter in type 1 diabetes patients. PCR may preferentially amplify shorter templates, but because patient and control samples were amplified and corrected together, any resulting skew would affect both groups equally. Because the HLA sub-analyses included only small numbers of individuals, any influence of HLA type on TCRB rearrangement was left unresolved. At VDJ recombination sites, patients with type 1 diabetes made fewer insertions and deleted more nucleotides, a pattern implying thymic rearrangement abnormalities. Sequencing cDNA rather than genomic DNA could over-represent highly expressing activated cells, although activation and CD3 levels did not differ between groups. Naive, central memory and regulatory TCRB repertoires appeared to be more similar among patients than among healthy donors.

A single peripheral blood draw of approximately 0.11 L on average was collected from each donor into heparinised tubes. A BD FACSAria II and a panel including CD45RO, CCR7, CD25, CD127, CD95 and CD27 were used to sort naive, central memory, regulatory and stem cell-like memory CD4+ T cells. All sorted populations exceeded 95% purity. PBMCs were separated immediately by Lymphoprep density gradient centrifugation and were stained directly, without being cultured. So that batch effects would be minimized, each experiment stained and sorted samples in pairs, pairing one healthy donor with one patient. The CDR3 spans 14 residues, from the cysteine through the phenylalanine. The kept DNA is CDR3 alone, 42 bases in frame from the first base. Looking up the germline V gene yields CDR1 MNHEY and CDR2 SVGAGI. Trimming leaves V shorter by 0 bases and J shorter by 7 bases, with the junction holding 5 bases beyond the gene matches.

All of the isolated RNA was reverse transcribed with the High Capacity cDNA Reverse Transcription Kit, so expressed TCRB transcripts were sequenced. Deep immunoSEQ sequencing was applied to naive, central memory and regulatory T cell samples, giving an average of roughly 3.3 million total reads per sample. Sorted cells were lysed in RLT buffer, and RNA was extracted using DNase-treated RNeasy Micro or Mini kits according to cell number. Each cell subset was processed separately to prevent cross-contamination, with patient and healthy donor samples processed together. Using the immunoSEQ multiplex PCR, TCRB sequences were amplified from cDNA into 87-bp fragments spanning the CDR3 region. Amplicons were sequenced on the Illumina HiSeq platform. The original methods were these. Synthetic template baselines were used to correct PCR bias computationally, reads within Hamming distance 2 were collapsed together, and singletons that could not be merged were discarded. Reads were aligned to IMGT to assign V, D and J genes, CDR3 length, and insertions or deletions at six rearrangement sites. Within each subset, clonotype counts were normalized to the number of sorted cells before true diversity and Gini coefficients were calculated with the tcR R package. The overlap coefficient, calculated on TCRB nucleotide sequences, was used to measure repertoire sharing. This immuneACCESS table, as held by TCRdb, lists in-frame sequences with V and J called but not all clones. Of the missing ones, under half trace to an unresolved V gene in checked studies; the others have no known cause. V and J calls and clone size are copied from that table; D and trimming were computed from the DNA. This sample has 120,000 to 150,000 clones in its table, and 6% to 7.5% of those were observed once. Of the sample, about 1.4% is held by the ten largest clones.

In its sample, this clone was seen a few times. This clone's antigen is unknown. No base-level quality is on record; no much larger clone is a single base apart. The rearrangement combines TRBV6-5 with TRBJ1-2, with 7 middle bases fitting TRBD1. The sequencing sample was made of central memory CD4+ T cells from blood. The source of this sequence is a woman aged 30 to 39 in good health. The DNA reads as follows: TGTGCCAGCAGTTACTCCAGGGGGTCCGGTGGCTACACCTTC. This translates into CASSYSRGSGGYTF.